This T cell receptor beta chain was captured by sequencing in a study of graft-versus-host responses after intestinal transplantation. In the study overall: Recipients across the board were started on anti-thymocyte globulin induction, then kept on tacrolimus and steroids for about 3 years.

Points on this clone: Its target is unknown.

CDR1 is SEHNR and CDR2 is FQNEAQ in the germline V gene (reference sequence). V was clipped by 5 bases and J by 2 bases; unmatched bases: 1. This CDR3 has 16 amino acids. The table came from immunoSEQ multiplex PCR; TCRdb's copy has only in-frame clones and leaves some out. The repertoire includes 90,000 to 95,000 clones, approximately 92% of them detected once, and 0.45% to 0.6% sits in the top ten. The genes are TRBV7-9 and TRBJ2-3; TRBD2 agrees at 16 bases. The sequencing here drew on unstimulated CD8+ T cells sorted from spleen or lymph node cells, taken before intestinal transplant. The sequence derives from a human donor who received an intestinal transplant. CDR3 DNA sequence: TGTGCCAGCAGCGGGACTAGCGGGGGGGCCACAGATACGCAGTATTTT. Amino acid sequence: CASSGTSGGATDTQYF.